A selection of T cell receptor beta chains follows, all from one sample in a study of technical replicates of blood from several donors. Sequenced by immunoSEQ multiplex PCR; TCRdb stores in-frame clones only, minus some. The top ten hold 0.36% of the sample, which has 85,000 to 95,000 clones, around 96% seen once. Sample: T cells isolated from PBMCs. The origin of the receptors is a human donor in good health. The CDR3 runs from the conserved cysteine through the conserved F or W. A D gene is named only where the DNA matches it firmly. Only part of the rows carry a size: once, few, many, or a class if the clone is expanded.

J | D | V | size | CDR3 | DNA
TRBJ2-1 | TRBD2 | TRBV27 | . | CASSLRAGLAEYNEQFF | TGTGCCAGCAGTTTAAGGGCGGGACTAGCGGAGTACAATGAGCAGTTCTTC
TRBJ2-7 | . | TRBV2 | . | CASSVSRQSGQSYEQYF | TGTGCCAGCAGTGTAAGCCGACAGAGTGGACAGTCCTACGAGCAGTACTTC
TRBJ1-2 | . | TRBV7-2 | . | CASSSSELPGYTF | TGTGCCAGCAGCTCGTCGGAGCTCCCTGGCTACACCTTC
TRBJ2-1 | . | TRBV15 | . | CATAKTSSYNEQFF | TGTGCCACCGCGAAGACTAGCTCCTACAATGAGCAGTTCTTC
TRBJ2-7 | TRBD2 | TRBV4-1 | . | CASSGVVRLAGGISSYEQYF | TGCGCCAGCAGCGGGGTTGTGCGACTAGCGGGAGGGATTAGCTCCTACGAGCAGTACTTC
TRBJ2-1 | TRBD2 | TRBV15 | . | CATSKGLAGGPNQLNEQFF | TGTGCCACCAGCAAAGGACTAGCGGGAGGACCGAACCAATTAAATGAGCAGTTCTTC
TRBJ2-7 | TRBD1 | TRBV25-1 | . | CASSEWDRVENEQYF | TGTGCCAGCAGTGAATGGGACAGGGTAGAAAACGAGCAGTACTTC
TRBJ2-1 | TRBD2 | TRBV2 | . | CASSLAGDGRNEQFF | TGTGCCAGCAGCCTAGCGGGAGACGGGCGCAATGAGCAGTTCTTC
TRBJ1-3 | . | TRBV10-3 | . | CATRPGFSGNTIYF | TGTGCCACACGCCCAGGGTTCTCTGGAAACACCATATATTTT
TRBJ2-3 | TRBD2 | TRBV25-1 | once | CASSRGAGAGTDTQYF | TGTGCCAGCAGTAGGGGTGCGGGAGCTGGAACAGATACGCAGTATTTT
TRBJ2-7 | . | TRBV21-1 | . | CASSSFPGYYEQYF | TGTGCCAGCAGCTCATTCCCAGGTTACTACGAGCAGTACTTC
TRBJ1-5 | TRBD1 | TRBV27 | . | CASSSQGANQPQHF | TGTGCCAGCAGTTCACAGGGGGCCAATCAGCCCCAGCATTTT
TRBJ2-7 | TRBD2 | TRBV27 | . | CASSSPASGVREQYF | TGTGCCAGCAGTTCGCCGGCTAGCGGGGTGCGAGAGCAGTACTTC
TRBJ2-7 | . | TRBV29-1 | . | CSVGHRMVEQYF | TGCAGCGTGGGACACCGTATGGTGGAACAGTACTTC
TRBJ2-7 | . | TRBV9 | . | CASSVGQGRGYEQYF | TGTGCCAGCAGCGTAGGTCAGGGCAGGGGATACGAGCAGTACTTC
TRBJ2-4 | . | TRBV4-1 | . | CASSHFAGIAKNIQYF | TGCGCCAGCAGCCACTTCGCAGGGATAGCCAAAAACATTCAGTACTTC
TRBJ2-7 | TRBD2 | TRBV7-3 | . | CASSLTGSSGHEQYF | TGTGCCAGCAGCTTAACCGGGAGTAGCGGGCACGAGCAGTACTTC
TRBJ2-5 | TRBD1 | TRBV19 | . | CASSVDRDPMTQYF | TGTGCCAGTAGTGTCGACAGGGACCCGATGACCCAGTACTTC
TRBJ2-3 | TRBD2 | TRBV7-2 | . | CASSLVASGRVTDTQYF | TGTGCCAGCAGCTTAGTAGCTAGCGGGAGGGTCACAGATACGCAGTATTTT
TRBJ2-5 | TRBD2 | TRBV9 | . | CASSALGLAGSLETQYF | TGTGCCAGCAGCGCCTTAGGACTAGCGGGATCCCTAGAGACCCAGTACTTC
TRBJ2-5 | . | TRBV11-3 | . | CASSGLKETQYF | TGTGCCAGCAGCGGACTAAAAGAGACCCAGTACTTC
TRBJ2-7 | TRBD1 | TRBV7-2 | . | CASSLGSPGQGYEQYF | TGTGCCAGCAGCTTAGGTTCCCCGGGACAGGGCTACGAGCAGTACTTC
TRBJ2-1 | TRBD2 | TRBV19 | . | CASSRTSGRANEQFF | TGTGCCAGTAGTCGGACTAGCGGGAGGGCAAATGAGCAGTTCTTC
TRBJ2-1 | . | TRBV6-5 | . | CASSYSGAEQFF | TGTGCCAGCAGTTACTCGGGGGCTGAGCAGTTCTTC
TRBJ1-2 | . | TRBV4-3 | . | CASSQDPGVYGYTF | TGCGCCAGCAGCCAAGACCCCGGTGTCTATGGCTACACCTTC
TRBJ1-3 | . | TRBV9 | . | CASSGGGSGNTIYF | TGTGCCAGCAGCGGGGGGGGTTCTGGAAACACCATATATTTT
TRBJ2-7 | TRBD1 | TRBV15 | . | CATSRDRGRNGLYEQYF | TGTGCCACCAGCAGGGACAGGGGGCGCAACGGGCTATACGAGCAGTACTTC
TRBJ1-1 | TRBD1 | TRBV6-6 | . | CASSGQGYTEAFF | TGTGCCAGCAGTGGACAGGGCTACACTGAAGCTTTCTTT
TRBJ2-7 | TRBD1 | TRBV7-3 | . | CASSLDRASYEQYF | TGTGCCAGCAGCTTGGACAGGGCCTCCTACGAGCAGTACTTC
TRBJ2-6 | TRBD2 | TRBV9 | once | CASSVGSSGRGANVLTF | TGTGCCAGCAGCGTTGGGTCTAGCGGGAGGGGGGCCAACGTCCTGACTTTC
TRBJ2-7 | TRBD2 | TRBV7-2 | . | CASSLVARENDEQYF | TGTGCCAGCAGCTTAGTAGCGCGGGAGAATGACGAGCAGTACTTC
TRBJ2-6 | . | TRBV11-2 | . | CASSLFRFGANVLTF | TGTGCCAGCAGCCTATTCAGGTTTGGGGCCAACGTCCTGACTTTC
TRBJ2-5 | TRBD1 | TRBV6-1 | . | CASSVDREETQYF | TGTGCCAGCAGTGTAGACAGGGAGGAGACCCAGTACTTC
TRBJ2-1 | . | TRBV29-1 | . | CSVDTPLYNEQFF | TGCAGCGTTGACACCCCACTATACAATGAGCAGTTCTTC
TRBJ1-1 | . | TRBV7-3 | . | CASSTGPSDRGTEAFF | TGTGCCAGCAGCACCGGGCCGTCAGACAGAGGCACTGAAGCTTTCTTT
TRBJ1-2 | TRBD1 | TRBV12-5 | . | CASGSGTAPWDYGYTF | TGTGCTAGTGGTTCCGGGACAGCCCCATGGGACTATGGCTACACCTTC
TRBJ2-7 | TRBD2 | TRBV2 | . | CASRKTGPGLARHEQYF | TGTGCCAGCAGGAAGACAGGACCGGGACTAGCGAGGCACGAGCAGTACTTC
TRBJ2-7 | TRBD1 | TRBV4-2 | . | CASSQGPGTGSPYEQYF | TGTGCCAGCAGCCAAGGCCCCGGGACAGGGAGTCCCTACGAGCAGTACTTC
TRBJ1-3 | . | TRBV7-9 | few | CASRGRRNTIYF | TGTGCCAGCAGGGGGCGAAGAAACACCATATATTTT
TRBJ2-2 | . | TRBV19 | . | CASRVKGEANTGELFF | TGTGCCAGTAGGGTCAAGGGAGAGGCGAACACCGGGGAGCTGTTTTTT
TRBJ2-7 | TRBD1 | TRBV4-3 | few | CASSPDVGTGLNEQYF | TGCGCCAGCAGCCCAGATGTTGGGACAGGGTTGAACGAGCAGTACTTC
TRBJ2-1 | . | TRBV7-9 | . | CASSPFQVIAYNEQFF | TGTGCCAGCAGCCCCTTTCAGGTAATTGCCTACAATGAGCAGTTCTTC
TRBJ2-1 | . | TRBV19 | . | CASGEETYNEQFF | TGTGCCAGTGGGGAGGAGACCTACAATGAGCAGTTCTTC
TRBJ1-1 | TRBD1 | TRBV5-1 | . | CASSQRTGEGTEAFF | TGCGCCAGCAGCCAGCGGACAGGGGAGGGGACTGAAGCTTTCTTT
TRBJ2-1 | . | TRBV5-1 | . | CASSLRDSEYNEQFF | TGCGCCAGCAGTTTACGGGACTCGGAATACAATGAGCAGTTCTTC
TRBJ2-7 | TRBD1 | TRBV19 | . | CASSTLQGALDEQYF | TGTGCCAGTAGTACCCTTCAGGGGGCGCTGGACGAGCAGTACTTC
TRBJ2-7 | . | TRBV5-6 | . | CASSLGHYEQYF | TGTGCCAGCAGCTTGGGTCACTACGAGCAGTACTTC
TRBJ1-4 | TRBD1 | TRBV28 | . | CASSSRTGVFF | TGTGCCAGCAGTTCCCGGACAGGGGTGTTTTTT
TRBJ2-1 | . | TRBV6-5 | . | CASSQQEFGEQFF | TGTGCCAGCAGTCAACAGGAATTTGGTGAGCAGTTCTTC
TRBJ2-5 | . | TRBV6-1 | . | CASSLWRETQYF | TGTGCCAGTTCTCTCTGGAGGGAGACCCAGTACTTC
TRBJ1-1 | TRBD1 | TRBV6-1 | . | CASSLSGGTEAFF | TGTGCCAGCAGCTTATCAGGGGGCACTGAAGCTTTCTTT